The 13 T cell receptor delta chains below were found in one sample sequenced in a study of γδ T cells in repeated Plasmodium falciparum infection. TCRdb re-identified clones in the multiplex PCR reads via CATT. The sample holds approximately 60,000 delta-chain clones, approximately 1.5% seen once. Bulk repertoires came from Vgamma9/Vdelta2+ or Vdelta2-negative gammadelta T cells flow-sorted from PBMC. The sample was gamma-delta T cells from blood. The source is a pool of human donors (malaria-infected and uninfected, not separated).

Only a few counts were recorded for this clone. TCRdb's protein, taken from a much larger clone, differs from this DNA's translation at residue 13, likely owing to a read error; the protein displayed comes from the DNA. V usage is TRDV1 and J usage is TRDJ1; TRDD3 matches at 8 bases. Because TCRdb records no J gene, it was assigned here through a match of the DNA to germline. The CDR3 contains 22 residues. Germline loops: CDR1 TSWWSYY, CDR2 QGS. J lost 0 bases, V lost 4 bases, and 25 bases had no gene match. The DNA for the CDR3 is TGTGCTCTTGGGGCCCCTGTTGGGCCTGACTGGGGGGTATTGACGTACACCGATAAACTCATCTTT. Translation: CALGAPVGPDWGVLTYTDKLIF.

This clone was picked up a small number of times. The amino acid sequence in TCRdb belongs to a much larger clone and departs from this DNA's translation at residues 7 and 10, likely a sequencing read error; the sequence shown is translated from the DNA. The chain couples TRDV1 to TRDJ1, with 9 bases fitting TRDD3. The junction had 22 bases not matched to a gene; V was cut back by 1 base and J by 4 bases. This CDR3 spans 21 amino acids. Germline V lookup: CDR1 TSWWSYY, CDR2 QGS. CDR3 nucleotides: TGTGCTCTTGGGGAACCCCCCTTCTACCGGGGGATACCGATTCTCGGCGATAAACTCATCTTT. It yields the protein CALGEPPFYRGIPILGDKLIF.

This clone was detected a few times. TCRdb records a much larger clone's protein for this DNA, with a difference at residue 11 that likely arises from a read error; the protein given is the translation of the DNA. The chain links TRDV3 to TRDJ1; 9 nucleotides agree with TRDD3. V dropped 4 bases and J dropped 4; count of bases not matched to a gene: 25. CDR3 length: 19 residues. In germline, CDR1 is TVYSNPD, CDR2 GDNSRS (reference sequence). The CDR3 sequence is CASTFSRYWGTLGSDKLIF. The DNA of the CDR3 is TGTGCCTCCACCTTCTCCCGTTACTGGGGGACACTGGGAAGCGATAAACTCATCTTT.

As regards this clone: This DNA translates differently at residue 18 from the TCRdb protein, which is that of a much larger clone; a read error is likely, and the protein shown is the DNA's own translation. The rearrangement uses TRDV1 and TRDJ1; 9 positions agree with TRDD3. CDR1 is TSWWSYY, CDR2 QGS, per germline. This CDR3 is 21 amino acids long. The DNA for the CDR3 is TGTGCTCTTGGGCTCCTTCCTGACGTACTGGGGGACCAACCTAACACCGATGAACTCATCTTT. Protein product: CALGLLPDVLGDQPNTDELIF.

Turning to this clone: The TCRdb record carries a much larger clone's protein, which differs from this DNA's translation at residue 14; a read error is the likely cause, and the protein listed here is the DNA translation. The J gene is TRDJ1, the V gene TRDV3; 11 bases map to TRDD3. Matching the DNA to germline supplied the J gene, which TCRdb does not give. CDR1 TVYSNPD and CDR2 GDNSRS come from the germline V gene (reference sequence). The CDR3 contains 20 residues. V trimming: 5 bases; J trimming: 2 bases; junction bases outside the gene matches: 25. The CDR3 nucleotides are TGTGCCCTTCGCTGGATCAGGGGGGTTTACTGGGGGATAAGGACCGATAAACTCATCTTT. It yields the protein CALRWIRGVYWGIRTDKLIF.

This clone showed up just a few times. TCRdb shows a much larger clone's protein in place of this DNA's translation, and the two differ at residue 4, likely through a read error; the protein shown is translated from the DNA. V and J are TRDV1 and TRDJ1; D remains unclear. The CDR3 is made up of 14 amino acids. V dropped 7 bases and J dropped 3 bases, with 15 bases sitting between them. The V gene's germline CDR1 is TSWWSYY and CDR2 QGS. CDR3 DNA: TGTGCTCTTGTGGATGGGACTAGGTCCGATAAACTCATCTTT. Its translation is CALVDGTRSDKLIF.

Details on this clone: The TCRdb protein, from a much larger clone, departs from this DNA's translation at residue 7, likely by read error; the protein shown derives from the DNA. The chain recombines TRDV1 with TRDJ1; TRDD3 matches 7 bases. CDR3 length: 19 residues. CDR1 and CDR2 (germline): TSWWSYY, QGS. V lost 2 bases and J lost 0; bases outside the gene matches: 15. The CDR3 reads CALGEGTGARRGYTDKLIF. For the CDR3, the DNA is TGTGCTCTTGGGGAAGGCACTGGGGCCCGGAGAGGGTACACCGATAAACTCATCTTT.

This clone has just a few counts. This likely came from a read error, as a far larger clone is one base away. The identical CDR3 is also encoded by other nucleotide sequences in the sample. The DNA of the CDR3 is TGTGCTCTTGGGAATTCCACTTCCCCGCCCGCCGGGGGGATAAGGAGGACCGATAAACTCATCTTT. Protein sequence: CALGNSTSPPAGGIRRTDKLIF. The rearrangement joins TRDV1 to TRDJ1, with TRDD3 matching over 8 bases. No J gene is reported in TCRdb; it was inferred here by comparing the DNA with germline. This CDR3 contains 22 residues. The germline gives CDR1 TSWWSYY, CDR2 QGS. The J segment lost 2 bases and the V segment lost 5 bases, leaving 28 bases of the junction unmatched.

To note about this clone: The TCRdb record carries a much larger clone's protein, which differs from this DNA's translation at residue 3; a read error is the likely cause, and the protein listed here is the DNA translation. The CDR3 here is CARDPLLGDTRTDKLIF. The DNA for the CDR3 is TGTGCCCGTGACCCCTTACTGGGGGATACGCGTACCGATAAACTCATCTTT. The chain combines TRDV2 with TRDJ1, with TRDD3 matching 13 bases. The J gene is absent in TCRdb and was assigned here via DNA matching to germline. Germline-derived CDR1 and CDR2 are GEAIGNYY and EKD. This CDR3 is built from 17 residues.

This clone was seen only a few times. The likely explanation is a read error, given a far larger clone one base away. Other DNA sequences within the sample encode an identical CDR3. The chain recombines TRDV1 with TRDJ1; 13 nucleotides align to TRDD3. No J gene is reported in TCRdb; it was inferred here by comparing the DNA with germline. Germline CDR1 reads TSWWSYY; CDR2 reads QGS. This CDR3 is built from 21 residues. The trim removed 4 bases at V and 3 bases at J, leaving 20 bases unmatched. The CDR3 loop reads CALGAPSYVSLLGDTADKLIF. In DNA form, the CDR3 reads TGTGCTCTTGGGGCCCCTTCCTATGTATCCCTACTGGGGGATACGGCCGATAAACTCATCTTT.

This clone was picked up a small number of times. TCRdb's protein, taken from a much larger clone, differs from this DNA's translation at residue 3, likely owing to a read error; the protein displayed comes from the DNA. The sample has other DNA sequences that encode this CDR3 too. The chain is built from TRDV3 and TRDJ1, with 12 bases matching TRDD3. Germline CDR1 is TVYSNPD and CDR2 is GDNSRS (reference sequence). This CDR3 has 28 residues. Germline trimming cut 4 bases from V and 0 bases from J; bases unmatched to any gene: 45. CDR3 DNA sequence: TGTGCCTCTGGTGGTTCCTCCCCGCTGGGGGATACGGGGAGCGCATGTTTACGGATAGCTACGTACACCGATAAACTCATCTTT. It codes for CASGGSSPLGDTGSACLRIATYTDKLIF.

This clone was observed at least ten times. The TCRdb protein comes from a much larger clone and disagrees with this DNA's translation at residue 5, likely due to a read error; the protein given here is derived from the DNA. The chain links TRDV1 to TRDJ1; 9 nucleotides align to TRDD3. V shed 4 bases, J shed 0 bases, and the junction held 15 bases outside the gene matches. The CDR3 length is 19 residues. Germline CDR1 TSWWSYY, CDR2 QGS. This CDR3 is CALGGPATLGDPNTDKLIF. Here the CDR3 DNA reads TGTGCTCTTGGGGGACCCGCCACCCTGGGGGATCCGAACACCGATAAACTCATCTTT.

This clone was seen more than once but under ten times. TCRdb pairs this DNA with a much larger clone's protein that differs at residue 8, likely a read error; the protein shown was translated from the DNA. The chain combines TRDV1 with TRDJ1, with 12 positions matching TRDD3. The J gene was missing in TCRdb and was found by matching the end of the DNA to germline. J lost 0 bases, V lost 9 bases, and 23 bases had no gene match. The CDR3 is made up of 21 amino acids. Germline CDR1 reads TSWWSYY; CDR2 reads QGS. The CDR3 nucleotides read TGTGCTCTCCTAGACCTGCAGGGTACTGGGGGATACCCGACGTACACCGATAAACTCATCTTT. It yields the protein CALLDLQGTGGYPTYTDKLIF.